These 30 T cell receptor beta chains came from one sample sequenced in a study of regulatory T cells in long-lasting Graves disease (dated by TCRdb to the early 2020s). What the time point label conveys for this sample: newly diagnosed GD, antithyroid drugs for less than 3 months. RNA was extracted from PBMCs in TRIzol for both TCR sequencing and RNA sequencing. Library preparation employed multiplex PCR. The sample was run on an Illumina HiSeq 4000. To build TCR beta libraries, CDR3 regions were amplified by Arm-PCR using iRepertoire HTBI primers. The raw public data were reprocessed by TCRdb itself: fastp quality trimming at Q25, MiXCR clonotype calling, in-frame beta chains only. Entries that share a CDR3 protein sequence are merged under the most common genes and DNA. The sample includes about 450,000 distinct CDR3 sequences, with roughly 15% observed a single time. Approximately 17% of the sample belongs to the ten largest clones.

Separately, the same data were catalogued under a study of T cells in Graves' hyperthyroidism and ophthalmopathy.

Sequenced material: peripheral blood mononuclear cells (PBMCs), taken at new diagnosis, from a patient treated with antithyroid drugs. Receptor source: a woman aged 50 to 65 with Graves disease. Donor details come from another sample of the same person, matched by shared clones.

In its sample, this clonotype was seen a few times. This chain links TRBV28 with TRBJ2-3; TRBD1 or TRBD2 may be the D gene (5 bases each). Looked up from germline, CDR1 is MDHEN and CDR2 is SYDVKM. V lost 11 bases and J 3 bases, leaving 15 bases between the germline ends. This CDR3 comprises 13 residues. In DNA form, the CDR3 reads TGTGCCGGGGGTGGGGGTTGGACAGATACGCAGTATTTT. Translated, it gives CAGGGGWTDTQYF.

This chain connects TRBV29-1 to TRBJ1-2, with TRBD1 matching over 7 bases. This CDR3 has 11 residues. Germline assignment: CDR1 SQVTM and CDR2 ANQGSEA. V dropped 6 bases and J dropped 2; count of bases not matched to a gene: 0. The CDR3 loop is CSVGQNYGYTF. In nucleotides, the CDR3 is TGCAGCGTGGGACAGAACTATGGCTACACCTTC.

This clonotype came up many times. The chain employs TRBV3-1 and TRBJ2-5; D is possibly TRBD2 (5 bases). Germline values: CDR1 LGHDT, CDR2 YNNKEL (reference sequence). The CDR3 is 15 residues long. Trimming pared 0 bases from V and 7 bases from J, leaving 15 bases between. CDR3 nucleotide sequence: TGTGCCAGCAGCCAAGATCTCGCTAGCTCCGGGACCCAGTACTTC. Translating it yields CASSQDLASSGTQYF.

This clonotype was detected ten times or more. V is TRBV7-9 and J is TRBJ2-1; 9 bases fit TRBD2. The CDR3 runs 15 residues. Germline loops: CDR1 SEHNR, CDR2 FQNEAQ (reference sequence). Germline trimming cut 5 bases from V and 6 bases from J; bases unmatched to any gene: 8. CDR3 sequence: CASSLSGRGGNEQFF. The CDR3 nucleotides are TGTGCCAGCAGCCTTAGCGGGAGAGGCGGCAATGAGCAGTTCTTC.

This clonotype came up many times. This chain uses TRBV29-1 with TRBJ2-1; no reliable D call. The germline V gene encodes CDR1 SQVTM and CDR2 ANQGSEA. Between the trimmed V and J ends, which lost 5 bases and 6 bases, there was a span of 14 bases. There are 13 residues in the CDR3. In nucleotides, the CDR3 is TGCAGCGTTTATTCGGACCCCAGCAATGAGCAGTTCTTC. Protein sequence: CSVYSDPSNEQFF.

This chain links TRBV9 with TRBJ2-7, with D possibly TRBD2 on 6 matching bases. The CDR3 has 14 amino acids. CDR1 SGDLS and CDR2 YYNGEE come from the germline V gene. Trimming left V 4 bases short and J 5 bases short, with 16 bases between. The CDR3 spells CASSIQGLGDEQYF. The CDR3, as DNA: TGTGCCAGCAGCATCCAGGGACTCGGGGACGAGCAGTACTTC.

This clonotype has at least ten counts. V gene TRBV7-9 combines with J gene TRBJ2-7, with D possibly being TRBD1 (5 bases). V was shortened by 1 base and J by 3 bases, with 10 bases between the two germline ends. The length of the CDR3 is 14 residues. The germline V gene has CDR1 SEHNR and CDR2 FQNEAQ (reference sequence). The DNA for the CDR3 is TGTGCCAGCAGCTTAGGACAGCCTCACTACGAGCAGTACTTC. Amino acid sequence: CASSLGQPHYEQYF.

The table lists this clonotype with many counts. The chain couples TRBV5-1 to TRBJ2-7; 8 bases are a match to TRBD2. Germline-derived CDR1 and CDR2 are SGHRS and YFSETQ. The CDR3 consists of 16 residues. V lost 4 bases to trimming and J lost 6 bases; unmatched junction nucleotides: 15. CDR3 amino acids: CASSRNGAGDLTEQYF. The CDR3 nucleotides read TGCGCCAGCAGCAGGAACGGAGCGGGAGACTTAACCGAGCAGTACTTC.

There are many counts of this clonotype. CDR3 residues: CASSPSGQGAYEQYF. DNA of the CDR3: TGTGCCAGCAGCCCCTCGGGACAGGGGGCCTACGAGCAGTACTTC. The chain carries TRBV28 and TRBJ2-7; 11 bases match TRBD1. The CDR3 has 15 amino acids. J was trimmed by 2 bases and V by 6 bases; bases with no gene match: 6. From germline, CDR1 is MDHEN and CDR2 SYDVKM.

This clonotype has just a few counts. The chain carries TRBV9 and TRBJ2-7, with D perhaps TRBD2 (6 bases). CDR1 is SGDLS and CDR2 is YYNGEE in the germline V gene. CDR3 length equals 14 residues. V was trimmed by 4 bases and J by 6 bases, leaving 17 bases between them. DNA of the CDR3: TGTGCCAGCAGCCCGACTAGTCCCCCTGGCGAGCAGTACTTC. Its protein is CASSPTSPPGEQYF.

The rearrangement links TRBV19 to TRBJ2-2, with TRBD1 matching over 11 bases. Germline CDR1 reads LNHDA; CDR2 reads SQIVND (reference sequence). The CDR3 sequence is 16 residues long. In DNA, the CDR3 is TGTGCGGTCCGGGACAGGGGGGGTTCGAACACCGGGGAGCTGTTTTTT. It yields the protein CAVRDRGGSNTGELFF.

This clonotype showed up many times. The chain couples TRBV6-2 or TRBV6-3 to TRBJ2-5; D call uncertain. Germline V gives CDR1 MNHEY, CDR2 SVGEGT. This CDR3 is built from 17 residues. V was cut by 2 bases and J by 2 bases, with 18 bases left in between. CDR3 sequence: CASSYPLQEAGQETQYF. The CDR3, as DNA: TGTGCCAGCAGTTACCCCCTACAAGAGGCAGGACAAGAGACCCAGTACTTC.

This clonotype was recorded many times. The chain joins TRBV20-1 to TRBJ2-1; 10 bases align to TRBD2. Germline assignment: CDR1 DFQATT and CDR2 SNEGSKA (reference sequence). The CDR3 totals 15 residues. V shed 3 bases and J 6 bases; nucleotides not matched to a gene: 8. The CDR3 loop is CSARRLAGDGNEQFF. The CDR3 nucleotides are TGCAGTGCTAGGCGGCTAGCGGGAGACGGCAATGAGCAGTTCTTC.

This sequence joins TRBV6-1 and TRBJ2-5; D is perhaps TRBD2 (5 bases). V shed 7 bases and J shed 5 bases, with 17 bases lying between them. CDR1 MNHNS and CDR2 SASEGT come from the germline V gene. The CDR3 contains 14 residues. CDR3 DNA: TGTGCCAGCACGTCCGAGGGTCGGGTGGAGACCCAGTACTTC. Translating it yields CASTSEGRVETQYF.

In this sample, this clonotype turned up a few times. The genes are TRBV28 and TRBJ2-4; D gene ambiguous. This CDR3 is built from 15 residues. With 6 bases removed from V and 4 bases from J, the gap between germline ends came to 16 bases. CDR1 is MDHEN, CDR2 SYDVKM, per germline. CDR3 amino acids: CASSHGSVGKNIQYF. CDR3 sequence (DNA): TGTGCCAGCAGCCACGGGTCTGTGGGGAAAAACATTCAGTACTTC.

This clonotype was seen a few times. The genes are TRBV6-2 or TRBV6-3 and TRBJ2-1; D is possibly TRBD1 (5 bases). The V gene lost 0 bases and the J gene lost 9 bases, with 15 bases spanning the gap. CDR3 length: 15 residues. Per germline, CDR1 MNHEY and CDR2 SVGEGT. This CDR3 is CASSYSSQGISEQFF. The CDR3 coding sequence is TGTGCCAGCAGTTACTCCTCCCAGGGAATCAGTGAGCAGTTCTTC.

This clonotype came up many times. The V call is TRBV29-1, the J call TRBJ1-1; a possible D gene is TRBD1 (5 bases). The germline V gene encodes CDR1 SQVTM and CDR2 ANQGSEA. Trimming removed 4 bases at V and 8 bases at J, with 14 bases between. The CDR3 has 12 residues. The chain's CDR3 is CSVAWDGDEAFF. CDR3 in DNA: TGCAGCGTTGCCTGGGACGGAGACGAAGCTTTCTTT.

In this sample, this clonotype turned up a few times. It may be a read error: a sequence one base away is much more abundant. The CDR3, as DNA: TGTGCCGGCAGTGAAGCCCCAGGAGACACTGAAGCTTTCTTT. It is translated as CAGSEAPGDTEAFF. This chain uses TRBV2 with TRBJ1-1; D ambiguous. This CDR3 comprises 14 residues. The germline V gene encodes CDR1 SNHLY and CDR2 FYNNEI.

The chain couples TRBV28 to TRBJ2-1; tentative D call: TRBD2 (7 bases). Trimming took off 2 bases at V and 12 bases at J, with 11 bases between the two ends. This CDR3 comprises 12 residues. Germline V gene data show CDR1 as MDHEN and CDR2 as SYDVKM. For the CDR3, the DNA is TGTGCCAGCAGTTTACTCGGGGGGCGGCAGTTCTTC. Its protein is CASSLLGGRQFF.

The genes are TRBV6-4 and TRBJ1-1; D may be TRBD1 (5 bases). This CDR3 region has 14 residues. Germline assignment: CDR1 MRHNA and CDR2 SNTAGT. The V gene lost 7 bases and the J gene lost 4 bases, with 16 bases spanning the gap. CDR3 amino acids: CASTMGTRATEAFF. DNA of the CDR3: TGTGCCAGCACCATGGGGACGAGGGCCACTGAAGCTTTCTTT.

Only a few counts were recorded for this clonotype. This chain uses TRBV10-3 with TRBJ2-1, with TRBD2 matching over 12 bases. CDR3 length equals 19 residues. Per the germline V gene, CDR1 is ENHRY and CDR2 is SYGVKD. V lost 0 bases and J lost 5; bases outside the gene matches: 11. CDR3 nucleotides: TGTGCCATCAGTGAGTCTGTCGGACTAGCGGGAAACTCACACAATGAGCAGTTCTTC. Translation: CAISESVGLAGNSHNEQFF.

This clonotype was found a few times. This rearrangement joins TRBV29-1 to TRBJ1-1, with 8 positions matching TRBD1. After removal of 5 bases from V and 5 bases from J, the junction contained 7 bases not matched to a gene. Germline lookup yields CDR1 SQVTM and CDR2 ANQGSEA. The CDR3 is made up of 13 amino acids. The CDR3 reads CSVRSQGETEAFF. The CDR3 nucleotides read TGCAGCGTTCGGTCACAGGGGGAAACTGAAGCTTTCTTT.

V and J are TRBV11-3 and TRBJ2-1; 7 bases align to TRBD2. V lost 5 bases, J lost 8 bases, and 12 bases stayed unmatched. The CDR3 sequence is 15 residues long. Looked up from germline, CDR1 is SGHNT and CDR2 is YENEEA. The CDR3 region is CASSVLAAGADEQFF. In DNA form, the CDR3 reads TGTGCCAGCAGCGTGCTAGCGGCAGGAGCTGATGAGCAGTTCTTC.

The chain carries TRBV7-8 and TRBJ2-1; tentative D call: TRBD1 (6 bases). V shed 5 bases and J shed 4 bases, with 18 bases lying between them. This CDR3 has 16 residues. The germline V gene has CDR1 SGHVS and CDR2 FQNEAQ. Written as DNA, the CDR3 is TGTGCCAGCAGCCCTTGGGGTTGGGGGCAATACAATGAGCAGTTCTTC. Protein sequence: CASSPWGWGQYNEQFF.

This clonotype was detected ten times or more. V is TRBV5-5 and J is TRBJ2-5; a weak D match, TRBD2 (5 bases). Germline assignment: CDR1 SGHKS and CDR2 YYEKEE (reference sequence). The CDR3 sequence is 20 residues long. The ends were cut back, 0 bases at V and 5 bases at J, with 29 bases in the middle. DNA of the CDR3: TGTGCCAGCAGCTTGGGAGAGTCGGTACAGTGGAGAGGGTTTACGGAGACCCAGTACTTC. Protein sequence: CASSLGESVQWRGFTETQYF.

The CDR3 loop is CATSDSGDNEKLFF. In DNA form, the CDR3 reads TGTGCCACCAGTGATTCCGGGGATAATGAAAAACTGTTTTTT. The chain has TRBV24-1 and TRBJ1-4; D gene ambiguous. V lost 2 bases and J lost 4, with 7 bases in between. Germline CDR1 is KGHDR and CDR2 is SFDVKD. The CDR3 sequence is 14 residues long.

V and J are TRBV11-2 and TRBJ2-3; 10 bases are shared with TRBD2. The germline CDR1 and CDR2 sequences are SGHAT and FQNNGV. V dropped 5 bases and J dropped 3; count of bases not matched to a gene: 5. This CDR3 region has 15 residues. Here the CDR3 DNA reads TGTGCCAGCAGCCCGTTGACTAGCGGGACAGATACGCAGTATTTT. As protein: CASSPLTSGTDTQYF. Combining the CDR3 with reference TRBV11-2 and TRBJ2-3 gives the whole variable domain EAGVAQSPRYKIIEKRQSVAFWCNPISGHATLYWYQQILGQGPKLLIQFQNNGVVDDSQLPKDRFSAERLKGVDSTLKIQPAKLEDSAVYLCASSPLTSGTDTQYFGPGTRLTVL.

This clonotype was recorded a few times. The V gene is TRBV2, the J gene TRBJ2-7; TRBD1 matches at 9 bases. The germline V gene encodes CDR1 SNHLY and CDR2 FYNNEI. The V segment lost 5 bases and the J segment 6 bases; nucleotides outside the gene matches: 8. The CDR3 consists of 14 residues. The CDR3 DNA reads TGTGCCAGCAGTCTACCCGGGACAGGGACCGAGCAGTACTTC. Protein: CASSLPGTGTEQYF.

The genes are TRBV3-1 and TRBJ2-1; D unclear. CDR3 length equals 15 residues. V dropped 5 bases and J dropped 6 bases, with 17 bases sitting between them. Germline CDR1 and CDR2: LGHDT and YNNKEL (reference sequence). This CDR3 reads CASSSPPMDVNEQFF. The DNA of the CDR3 is TGTGCCAGCAGCTCCCCCCCGATGGACGTCAATGAGCAGTTCTTC.

V is TRBV12-3 or TRBV12-4 and J is TRBJ2-3; 10 positions agree with TRBD2. The J call may be faulty, since TRBJ2-5 better matches the DNA end. The CDR3 totals 17 residues. The DNA of the CDR3 is TGTGCCAGCAGTTTACGGGGTAGCGGGAGGAGAGGAGAGACCCAGTACTTC. It codes for CASSLRGSGRRGETQYF.